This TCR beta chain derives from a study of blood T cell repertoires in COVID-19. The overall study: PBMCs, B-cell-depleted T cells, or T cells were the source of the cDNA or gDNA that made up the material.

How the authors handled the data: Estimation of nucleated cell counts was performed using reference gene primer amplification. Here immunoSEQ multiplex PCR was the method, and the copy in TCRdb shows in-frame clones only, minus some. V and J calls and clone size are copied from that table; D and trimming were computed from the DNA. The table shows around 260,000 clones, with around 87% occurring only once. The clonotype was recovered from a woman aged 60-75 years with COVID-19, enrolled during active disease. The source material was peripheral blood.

The CDR3 DNA reads TGTGCCTCATCACCGACCCCCGCAGGCAATGAGCAGTTCTTC. Amino acids: CASSPTPAGNEQFF. The J gene is TRBJ2-1, the V gene TRBV6-5; no clear D. Germline V gene data show CDR1 as MNHEY and CDR2 as SVGAGI. The CDR3 contains 14 residues. The ends were cut back, 11 bases at V and 6 bases at J, with 20 bases in the middle.